A single TCR beta chain is shown here with its context. Its target is not known. This sample also contains other DNA sequences that code for the same CDR3. The data were taken from a study of cytomegalovirus exposure and HLA in healthy donors. Whole-study results and caveats: Common viral pathogens seemed, in a later analysis, to connect with several of the most significant clusters. CMV antigen specificity was confirmed in vitro for three CMV-associated chains. In an earlier analysis, about 90% or about 30%: the productive usage of most TCR beta V segments.

PCR primers comprised 60 Vbeta and 13 Jbeta primers. Assay: immunoSEQ multiplex PCR; the TCRdb copy retains only in-frame clones and omits some. Of 210,000 or so clones listed, around 78% are singletons. V lost 6 bases and J lost 4, with 21 bases in between. The germline CDR1 and CDR2 sequences are SEHNR and FQNEAQ (reference sequence). This CDR3 has 17 residues. Material: PBMCs. This chain links TRBV7-9 with TRBJ2-2; D is perhaps TRBD2 (5 bases). The source is a boy aged 5-17 years in good health and CMV-seronegative. DNA of the CDR3: TGTGCCAGCAGGATCGGAGGCGCTAGCAGAGCCACCGGGGAGCTGTTTTTT. It yields the protein CASRIGGASRATGELFF. Full variable domain (outside the CDR3, taken from reference TRBV7-9 and TRBJ2-2): DTGVSQNPRHKITKRGQNVTFRCDPISEHNRLYWYRQTLGQGPEFLTYFQNEAQLEKSRLLSDRFSAERPKGSFSTLEIQRTEQGDSAMYLCASRIGGASRATGELFFGEGSRLTVL.